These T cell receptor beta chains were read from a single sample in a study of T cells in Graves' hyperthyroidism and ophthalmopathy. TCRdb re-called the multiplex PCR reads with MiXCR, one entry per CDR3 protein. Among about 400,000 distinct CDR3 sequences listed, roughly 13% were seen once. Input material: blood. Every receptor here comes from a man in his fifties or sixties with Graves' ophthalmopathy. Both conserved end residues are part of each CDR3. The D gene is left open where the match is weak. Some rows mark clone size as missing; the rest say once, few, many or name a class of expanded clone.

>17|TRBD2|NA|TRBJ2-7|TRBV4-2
TGTGCCAGCAGCCCATCCGGGCTAGCGGGAGGGAAATACGAGCAGTACTTC
CASSPSGLAGGKYEQYF
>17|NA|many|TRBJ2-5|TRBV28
TGTGCCAGCAGCCTACCTGGGGGCGGGAGTCAACAAGAGACCCAGTACTTC
CASSLPGGGSQQETQYF
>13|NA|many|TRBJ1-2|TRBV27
TGTGCCAGCAGTTTAACAGGGAGGTATGGCTACACCTTC
CASSLTGRYGYTF
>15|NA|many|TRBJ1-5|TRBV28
TGTGCCAGCAGTCCCTCCCCCGGGGGCAATCAGCCCCAGCATTTT
CASSPSPGGNQPQHF
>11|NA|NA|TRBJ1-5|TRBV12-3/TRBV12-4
TGTGCCAGCAGTCCAAGCGGGGAGTTGCATTTT
CASSPSGELHF
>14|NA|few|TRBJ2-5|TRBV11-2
TGTGCCAGCAGCTTAGTAGGGCATCAAGAGACCCAGTACTTC
CASSLVGHQETQYF
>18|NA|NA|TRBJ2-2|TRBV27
TGTGCCAGCAGTTTGTCCCCCCTTCCCCGGCTGAACACCGGGGAGCTGTTTTTT
CASSLSPLPRLNTGELFF
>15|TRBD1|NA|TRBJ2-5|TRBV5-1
TGCGCCAGCAGCCGAACTACAGGGGGCCGAGAGACCCAGTACTTC
CASSRTTGGRETQYF
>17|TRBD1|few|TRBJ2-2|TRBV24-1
TGTGCCACCAGTGACCCGGGACAGGGGGCAAACACCGGGGAGCTGTTTTTT
CATSDPGQGANTGELFF
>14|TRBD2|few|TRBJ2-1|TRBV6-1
TGTGCCACCCACCCCCGGGGGGGCTACAATGAGCAGTTCTTC
CATHPRGGYNEQFF
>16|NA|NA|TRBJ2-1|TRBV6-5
TGTGCCAGCATTTCTTCCGGGGCTAGCCCCTACAATGAGCAGTTCTTC
CASISSGASPYNEQFF
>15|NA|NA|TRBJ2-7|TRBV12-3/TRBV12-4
TGTGCCAGCAGTTTATACGGGAGACCCTCCTACGAGCAGTACTTC
CASSLYGRPSYEQYF
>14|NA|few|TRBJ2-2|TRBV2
TGTGCCAGCAAAAGGGATAGTCCCACCGGGGAGCTGTTTTTT
CASKRDSPTGELFF
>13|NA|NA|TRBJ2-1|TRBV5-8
TGTGCCAGCAGCTTGGCCAATTTCAATGAGCAGTTCTTC
CASSLANFNEQFF
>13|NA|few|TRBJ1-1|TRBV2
TGTGCCAGCCAGCATAGGGCGGAGGGTGAAGCTTTCTTT
CASQHRAEGEAFF
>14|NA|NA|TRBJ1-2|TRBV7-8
TGTGCCAGCAGCTTAAACCAGCTCGGGAATGGCTACACCTTC
CASSLNQLGNGYTF
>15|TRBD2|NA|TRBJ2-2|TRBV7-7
TGTGCTAGCAGCTCGTGGACTAGCGGGAGTGGGGAGCTGTTTTTT
CASSSWTSGSGELFF
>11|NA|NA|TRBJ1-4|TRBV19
TGTGCCAGTAGTATAGGTGGAAAACTGTTTTTT
CASSIGGKLFF
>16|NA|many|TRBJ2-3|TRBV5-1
TGCGCCAGCAGCCACCAACCCCGGGGCGTGACAGATACGCAGTATTTT
CASSHQPRGVTDTQYF
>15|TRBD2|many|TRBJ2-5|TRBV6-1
TGTGCCAGCAGTGGTACTAGCGGGGTTCAAGAGACCCAGTACTTC
CASSGTSGVQETQYF
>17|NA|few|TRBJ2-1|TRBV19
TGTGCCAGTGCTAAGGGATCTGGGGACAACCGCTACAATGAGCAGTTCTTC
CASAKGSGDNRYNEQFF
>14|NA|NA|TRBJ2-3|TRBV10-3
TGTGCCATCAGCATTGACATCGGCGGAGATACGCAGTATTTT
CAISIDIGGDTQYF
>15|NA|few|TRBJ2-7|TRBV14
TGTGCCAGCAGCCAAGATACCGGGACAACCTACGAGCAGTACTTC
CASSQDTGTTYEQYF
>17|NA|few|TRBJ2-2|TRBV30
TGTGCCTGGAGCACTGCGACCAAGGCAGGCTCCACCGGGGAGCTGTTTTTT
CAWSTATKAGSTGELFF
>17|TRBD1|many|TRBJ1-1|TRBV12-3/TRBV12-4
TGTGCCAGCAGTCCATGGGACAGAGGACACATGAACACTGAAGCTTTCTTT
CASSPWDRGHMNTEAFF
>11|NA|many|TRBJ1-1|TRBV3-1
TGTGCCAGCAGCCTCGAGTATGAAGCTTTCTTT
CASSLEYEAFF
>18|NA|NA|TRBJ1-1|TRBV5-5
TGTGCCAGCAGCTTGGCCGCCGGGGGGTACGTTGTGAACACTGAAGCTTTCTTT
CASSLAAGGYVVNTEAFF
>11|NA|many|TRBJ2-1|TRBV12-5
TGTGCTAGTGGTTTTGTCAATGAGCAGTTCTTC
CASGFVNEQFF
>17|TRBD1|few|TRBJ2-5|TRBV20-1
TGCAGTGCCGCCGTGGGTATACTAGGACAGGGTCAAGAGACCCAGTACTTC
CSAAVGILGQGQETQYF
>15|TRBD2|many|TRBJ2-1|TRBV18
TGTGCCAGCTCACCACCTTCACTAGCGGGAGATGAGCAGTTCTTC
CASSPPSLAGDEQFF
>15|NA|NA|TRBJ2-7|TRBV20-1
TGCAGTGCCCCAAGGGGGGGAGGTAGCTCCTACGAGCAGTACTTC
CSAPRGGGSSYEQYF
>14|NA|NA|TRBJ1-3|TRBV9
TGTGCCAGCAGCCAACCCCACTCTGGAAACACCATATATTTT
CASSQPHSGNTIYF
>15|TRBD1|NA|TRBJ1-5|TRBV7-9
TGTGCCAGCAGCTCACCAACAGGGGGGAATCAGCCCCAGCATTTT
CASSSPTGGNQPQHF
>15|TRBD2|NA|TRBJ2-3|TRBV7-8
TGTGCCAGCAGCAGCGGGGGGCCCAGCACAGATACGCAGTATTTT
CASSSGGPSTDTQYF
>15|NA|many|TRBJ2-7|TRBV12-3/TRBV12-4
TGTGCCAGCAGCCAAGGGGGGGGGCCCGCCTACGAGCAGTACTTC
CASSQGGGPAYEQYF
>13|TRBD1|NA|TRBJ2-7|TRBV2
TGTGCCAGCAACGAGGGACAGGGCTACGAGCAGTACTTC
CASNEGQGYEQYF
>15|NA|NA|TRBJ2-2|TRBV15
TGTGCCACCAGCAGGACACTAGTGAGCACCGGGGAGCTGTTTTTT
CATSRTLVSTGELFF
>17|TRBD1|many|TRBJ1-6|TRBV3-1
TGTGCCAGCAGCCAGACAGGGGCTGTTTTGACTAATTCACCCCTCCACTTT
CASSQTGAVLTNSPLHF
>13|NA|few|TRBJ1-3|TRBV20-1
TGCAGTGCTAGTCCCGCTTCTGGAAACACCATATATTTT
CSASPASGNTIYF
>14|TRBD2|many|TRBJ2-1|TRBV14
TGTGCCAGCAGCCAAGTATCCAGGGAGGGTGAGCAGTTCTTC
CASSQVSREGEQFF